This record looks at one T cell receptor (beta chain) sequence and its context. Its cognate antigen is unknown. V gave up 4 bases and J gave up 3 bases; unmatched junction bases: 11. This CDR3 is 16 amino acids long. Germline V lookup: CDR1 LGHNA, CDR2 YNFKEQ. This sample was included in a study of cytomegalovirus exposure and HLA in healthy donors. Study background: Counted in an early data release were approximately 80 million unique TCRs from HLA-typed donors.

Study-wide results and caveats: Later genetic work tied a missense DCLRE1C variant to beta-chain V and J trimming. Rare sequences made up most TCRs, while some public TCRs were found in many donors.

PCR used 60 Vbeta primers and 13 Jbeta primers. Data came from immunoSEQ multiplex PCR; TCRdb stores just in-frame clones and leaves some out. Among fewer than 150,000 clones, about two thirds were seen once, and the ten largest hold about 7.8%. The rearrangement uses TRBV4-2 and TRBJ2-7; 8 bases are shared with TRBD2. Sequenced sample: PBMCs. This receptor was taken from a woman aged 40 to 55 in good health and CMV-seropositive. In DNA form, the CDR3 reads TGTGCCAGCAGCCGCCAAGTAGAAGCGGGGGACTACGAGCAGTACTTC. This gives the protein CASSRQVEAGDYEQYF.